This T cell receptor (beta chain) derives from a study of response to subunit inactivated influenza vaccine. With regard to this clonotype: Its antigen is unidentified.

One entry per CDR3 protein results from TCRdb running MiXCR on the RT-PCR reads. Of 500,000 to 750,000 distinct CDR3 sequences in the sample, approximately 14% are singletons; the top ten hold around 10%. The CDR3 extends over 15 amino acids. Germline-derived CDR1 and CDR2 are SQVTM and ANQGSEA. J was trimmed by 2 bases and V by 0 bases; bases with no gene match: 4. Findings of the study overall: After each seasonal influenza vaccination, few new T cells are recruited, the authors suggested.

The TCR comes from a man aged 45-65 years who received an inactivated influenza vaccine. J is TRBJ2-3 and V is TRBV29-1, with TRBD2 identical over 8 bases. The material was PBMCs from blood, obtained roughly 13 days after vaccination. The DNA of the CDR3 is TGCAGCGTTGAAGAACAGCGGGGGAACACAGATACGCAGTATTTT. This gives the protein CSVEEQRGNTDTQYF.